The rows below give T cell receptor beta chains drawn from one sample of a study of shared clonotypes between healthy human individuals. The repertoire was sequenced with immunoSEQ multiplex PCR; TCRdb's copy has only in-frame clones and lacks some. The sample contains about 2.2 million clones, just over 90% of which appear only once. The sample comprised naive CD8+ T cells from PBMCs. The source is a young man in good health. Some clones in this sample may be carry-over from other donors' samples. Both conserved end residues are part of each CDR3. A D gene is named only where the DNA matches it firmly. Expanded clones get a size class; other rows say once, few or many, or leave the size out.

j_call d_call v_call clone_size cdr3_aa cdr3_nt
TRBJ1-1 NA TRBV5-8 NA CASSPDTTNTEAFF TGTGCCAGCAGCCCGGACACTACGAACACTGAAGCTTTCTTT
TRBJ2-2 TRBD2 TRBV10-3 NA CAIRGTSGTTGELFF TGTGCCATCAGAGGGACTAGCGGGACCACCGGGGAGCTGTTTTTT
TRBJ1-2 TRBD1 TRBV9 NA CASSVGRQGASYGYTF TGTGCCAGCAGCGTAGGGAGACAGGGGGCCAGCTATGGCTACACCTTC
TRBJ2-7 NA TRBV4-1 NA CASSQADGAYEQYF TGCGCCAGCAGCCAAGCGGACGGAGCCTACGAGCAGTACTTC
TRBJ2-3 TRBD1 TRBV9 NA CASSVDRGGTDTQYF TGTGCCAGCAGCGTAGACAGGGGAGGCACAGATACGCAGTATTTT
TRBJ2-7 NA TRBV27 NA CASSLILGADEQYF TGTGCCAGCAGTTTAATCCTAGGTGCGGACGAGCAGTACTTC
TRBJ2-3 NA TRBV7-9 NA CASRGWRDTQYF TGTGCCAGCAGGGGGTGGCGAGATACGCAGTATTTT
TRBJ1-4 NA TRBV2 NA CASRGMDEKLFF TGTGCCAGCAGAGGAATGGATGAAAAACTGTTTTTT
TRBJ2-7 NA TRBV14 NA CASSGGGAGF TGTGCCAGCAGCGGGGGGGGCGCGGGCTTC
TRBJ2-3 TRBD2 TRBV7-8 NA CASSVKLAGVTDTQYF TGTGCCAGCAGCGTAAAACTAGCGGGAGTGACAGATACGCAGTATTTT
TRBJ2-6 NA TRBV6-4 NA CASSPSGVSGANVLTF TGTGCCAGCAGTCCGTCCGGCGTTTCTGGGGCCAACGTCCTGACTTTC
TRBJ2-7 NA TRBV7-9 NA CASSLASRGAVQYF TGTGCCAGCAGCTTAGCCTCAAGGGGGGCCGTGCAGTACTTC
TRBJ1-5 NA TRBV5-4 NA CASSLGRNQPQHF TGTGCCAGCAGCCTGGGACGGAATCAGCCCCAGCATTTT
TRBJ1-2 TRBD1 TRBV28 NA CASKDRGRDYGYTF TGTGCCAGCAAGGACAGGGGGCGAGACTATGGCTACACCTTC
TRBJ2-1 NA TRBV28 NA CASSKGGSEQFF TGTGCCAGCAGCAAAGGGGGATCTGAGCAGTTCTTC
TRBJ2-7 NA TRBV27 NA CASSLNGGSYEQYF TGTGCCAGCAGTTTGAACGGGGGATCCTACGAGCAGTACTTC
TRBJ2-3 NA TRBV27 once CASSPYRTVPSTDTQYF TGTGCCAGCAGTCCATACCGGACAGTCCCTAGCACAGATACGCAGTATTTT
TRBJ1-5 NA TRBV4-2 NA CASSQEKRNQPQHF TGTGCCAGCAGCCAAGAAAAACGGAATCAGCCCCAGCATTTT
TRBJ2-5 NA TRBV4-1 NA CASRPLQGTQETQYF TGCGCCAGCAGACCACTACAGGGAACCCAAGAGACCCAGTACTTC
TRBJ2-1 NA TRBV28 NA CASTLDSNEQFF TGTGCCAGCACTCTAGACAGTAATGAGCAGTTCTTC
TRBJ1-1 NA TRBV27 NA CASRYRAVNTEAFF TGTGCCAGCAGATACAGGGCGGTGAACACTGAAGCTTTCTTT
TRBJ2-1 NA TRBV23-1 NA CASSPPAPLRLASYNEQFF TGCGCCAGCAGTCCGCCGGCCCCTCTTCGGCTAGCCTCCTACAATGAGCAGTTCTTC
TRBJ2-7 NA TRBV5-1 NA CASSLDPGSMYEQYF TGCGCCAGCAGCTTGGACCCCGGGAGTATGTACGAGCAGTACTTC
TRBJ2-3 TRBD2 TRBV28 once CASNELAGTDTQYF TGTGCCAGCAACGAACTAGCGGGCACAGATACGCAGTATTTT
TRBJ2-1 NA TRBV27 once CASSFRGIRYNEQFF TGTGCCAGCAGTTTTAGGGGAATCCGCTACAATGAGCAGTTCTTC
TRBJ2-5 NA TRBV27 NA CASSPSGLGNQETQYF TGTGCCAGCAGTCCTTCAGGGCTAGGAAACCAAGAGACCCAGTACTTC
TRBJ2-7 NA TRBV29-1 NA CSVATGYEQYF TGCAGCGTTGCAACAGGCTACGAGCAGTACTTC
TRBJ2-3 NA TRBV7-9 NA CASSNRDTSTDTQYF TGTGCCAGCAGCAACCGGGACACTAGCACAGATACGCAGTATTTT
TRBJ2-7 NA TRBV11-2 NA CASSLGTVAGEQYF TGTGCCAGCAGCTTAGGAACTGTGGCGGGCGAGCAGTACTTC
TRBJ2-7 NA TRBV4-1 NA CASSQNPRAGTYEQYF TGCGCCAGCAGCCAAAACCCCCGGGCAGGGACCTACGAGCAGTACTTC
TRBJ2-7 NA TRBV2 NA CASIEGFPYEQYF TGTGCCAGCATAGAGGGGTTTCCCTACGAGCAGTACTTC
TRBJ2-7 TRBD2 TRBV9 NA CASSVGGGTQGQYF TGTGCCAGCAGCGTAGGCGGGGGGACTCAAGGGCAGTACTTC
TRBJ2-7 TRBD2 TRBV28 NA CASSPTVGLAGISYEQYF TGTGCCAGCAGCCCAACTGTGGGACTAGCGGGAATCAGCTACGAGCAGTACTTC
TRBJ2-2 TRBD2 TRBV9 once CASSPGTSVGELFF TGTGCCAGCAGCCCCGGGACTAGCGTCGGGGAGCTGTTTTTT
TRBJ1-5 NA TRBV7-8 few CACGDSNQPQHF TGTGCCTGCGGGGATAGCAATCAGCCCCAGCATTTT
TRBJ2-7 NA TRBV6-5 NA CASKGSEQYF TGTGCCAGCAAGGGCAGCGAGCAGTACTTC
TRBJ1-5 TRBD1 TRBV7-3 NA CASSHDRVWRSNQPQHF TGTGCCAGCAGCCACGACAGGGTTTGGAGAAGCAATCAGCCCCAGCATTTT
TRBJ2-7 NA TRBV11-2 NA CASSLERVAAPYEQYF TGTGCCAGCAGCTTAGAGAGGGTAGCGGCTCCCTACGAGCAGTACTTC
TRBJ2-4 TRBD1 TRBV4-1 once CASSQGRQGATKNIQYF TGCGCCAGCAGCCAAGGGAGACAGGGGGCTACCAAAAACATTCAGTACTTC
TRBJ1-1 NA TRBV11-1 NA CASSLEGIGAFF TGTGCCAGCAGCTTAGAAGGGATAGGAGCTTTCTTT
TRBJ1-4 NA TRBV25-1 NA CASSEVAGNEKLFF TGTGCCAGCAGTGAGGTGGCTGGGAATGAAAAACTGTTTTTT
TRBJ2-3 TRBD2 TRBV28 once CASSWEGSGTDTQYF TGTGCCAGCAGTTGGGAGGGGAGCGGCACAGATACGCAGTATTTT
TRBJ1-1 NA TRBV5-1 NA CASSLAVDRRGVAFF TGCGCCAGCAGCTTGGCCGTGGATCGAAGGGGGGTAGCTTTCTTT
TRBJ1-1 NA TRBV7-3 few CASSLSAGLNTEAFF TGTGCCAGCAGCTTATCAGCGGGACTGAACACTGAAGCTTTCTTT
TRBJ2-3 NA TRBV15 once CATSITPYDTQYF TGTGCCACCAGCATTACCCCCTACGATACGCAGTATTTT
TRBJ2-7 NA TRBV21-1 NA CASSKDKGCEQYF TGTGCCAGCAGCAAAGATAAAGGTTGCGAGCAGTACTTC
TRBJ1-2 NA TRBV7-9 NA CASSSLDGMSIGHRYF TGTGCCAGCAGCTCCCTGGACGGAATGAGCATCGGACACCGCTATTTC
TRBJ1-4 NA TRBV7-9 NA CASSPIVSGAGEKLFF TGTGCCAGCAGCCCAATTGTTTCAGGGGCGGGGGAAAAACTGTTTTTT
TRBJ1-2 NA TRBV16 NA CASSQGQFFGYTF TGTGCCAGCAGCCAAGGGCAATTTTTTGGCTACACCTTC
TRBJ1-1 TRBD1 TRBV27 once CASRTRGQPNTEAFF TGTGCCAGCCGCACTCGGGGACAGCCTAACACTGAAGCTTTCTTT
TRBJ2-7 NA TRBV27 NA CASSEGLTYEQYF TGTGCCAGCAGCGAGGGGTTGACCTACGAGCAGTACTTC